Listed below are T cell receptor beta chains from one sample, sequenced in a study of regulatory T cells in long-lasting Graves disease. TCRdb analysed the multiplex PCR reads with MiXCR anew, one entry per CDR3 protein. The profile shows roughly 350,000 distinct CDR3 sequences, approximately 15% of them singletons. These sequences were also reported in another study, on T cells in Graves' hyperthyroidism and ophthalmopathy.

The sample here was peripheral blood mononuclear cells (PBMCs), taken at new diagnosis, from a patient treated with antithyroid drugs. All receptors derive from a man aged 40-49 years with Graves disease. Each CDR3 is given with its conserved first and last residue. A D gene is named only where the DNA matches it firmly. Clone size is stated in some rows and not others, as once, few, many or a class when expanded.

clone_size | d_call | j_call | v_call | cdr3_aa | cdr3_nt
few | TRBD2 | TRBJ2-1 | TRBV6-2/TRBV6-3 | CASSTTSGGAIEQLF | TGTGCCAGCAGTACGACTAGCGGGGGGGCCATTGAGCAGCTCTTC
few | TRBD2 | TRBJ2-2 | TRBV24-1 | CATSDLRRGVTGELFF | TGTGCCACCAGTGATTTGCGGCGGGGGGTTACCGGGGAGCTGTTTTTT
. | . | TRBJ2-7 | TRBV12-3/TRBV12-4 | CASSRAPGRGSEQYF | TGTGCCAGCAGTAGGGCACCGGGACGTGGTTCCGAGCAGTACTTC
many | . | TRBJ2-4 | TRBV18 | CASSPPHGTKNIQYF | TGTGCCAGCTCACCACCCCACGGAACCAAAAACATTCAGTACTTC
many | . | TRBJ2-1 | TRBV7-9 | CASSLDGRGSYNEQFF | TGTGCCAGCAGCTTAGACGGGCGGGGCTCCTACAATGAGCAGTTCTTC
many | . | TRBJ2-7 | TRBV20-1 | CSVPRLTSSYEQYF | TGCAGTGTTCCGAGACTGACAAGCTCCTACGAGCAGTACTTC
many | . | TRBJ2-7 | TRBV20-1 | CSARFVQKGSHEQYF | TGCAGTGCTAGATTTGTTCAAAAGGGCTCTCACGAGCAGTACTTC
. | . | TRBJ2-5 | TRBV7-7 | CASSLQGRQETQYF | TGTGCCAGCAGCTTACAGGGGCGCCAAGAGACCCAGTACTTC
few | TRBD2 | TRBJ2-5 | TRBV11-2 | CASSLDLGRGGAEAQYF | TGTGCCAGCAGCTTAGATTTAGGGCGGGGGGGGGCAGAGGCCCAGTACTTC
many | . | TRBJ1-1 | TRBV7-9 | CASTKEGFTEAFF | TGTGCCAGCACTAAAGAAGGGTTCACTGAAGCTTTCTTT
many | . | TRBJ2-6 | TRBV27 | CASSLWTSGANVLTF | TGTGCCAGCAGTTTATGGACCTCTGGGGCCAACGTCCTGACTTTC
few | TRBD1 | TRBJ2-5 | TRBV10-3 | CAIRTGAQETQYF | TGTGCCATCAGGACAGGGGCCCAAGAGACCCAGTACTTC
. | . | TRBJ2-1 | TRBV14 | CASSLYPWTVTYNEQFF | TGTGCCAGCAGCCTGTACCCATGGACAGTTACCTACAATGAGCAGTTCTTC
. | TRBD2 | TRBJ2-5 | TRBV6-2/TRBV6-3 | CASSYSASGGAAETQYF | TGTGCCAGCAGTTACTCAGCTAGCGGGGGGGCGGCAGAGACCCAGTACTTC
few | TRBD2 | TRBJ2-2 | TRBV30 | CAWSGGVAGELFF | TGTGCCTGGTCGGGAGGAGTGGCCGGGGAGCTGTTTTTT
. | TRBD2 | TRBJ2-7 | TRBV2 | CASSEGGGTRTYEQYF | TGTGCCAGCAGTGAAGGGGGGGGGACGAGGACGTACGAGCAGTACTTC
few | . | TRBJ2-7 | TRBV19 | CASSINGPAYEQYF | TGTGCCAGTAGTATTAACGGACCAGCCTACGAGCAGTACTTC
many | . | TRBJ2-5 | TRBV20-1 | CSATDGTSQETQYF | TGCAGTGCTACGGACGGTACAAGCCAAGAGACCCAGTACTTC
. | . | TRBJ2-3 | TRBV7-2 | CASSFYICSATFEVTDTQYF | .
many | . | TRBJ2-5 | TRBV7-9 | CASSLRQDQETQYF | TGTGCCAGCAGCTTACGACAGGATCAAGAGACCCAGTACTTC
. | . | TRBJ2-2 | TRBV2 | CASSEVAGDGELFF | TGTGCCAGCAGTGAAGTAGCCGGGGACGGGGAGCTGTTTTTT
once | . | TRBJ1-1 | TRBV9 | CASSLGVLDTEAFF | TGTGCCAGCAGTTTAGGGGTATTAGACACTGAAGCTTTCTTT